These 7 T cell receptor beta chains originate from one sample sequenced in a study of PD-L1 blockade in urothelial cancer. Time point of the sample: pretreatment peripheral blood. Here immunoSEQ multiplex PCR was the method, and the copy in TCRdb shows in-frame clones only, minus some. The profile shows roughly 54,000 clones, 70% to 90% of them singletons. The sequencing here drew on PBMCs, taken around atezolizumab (anti-PD-L1) treatment. The receptors derive from a woman aged 55-70 years with urothelial cancer.

V and J are TRBV5-1 and TRBJ2-1, with 10 bases aligning to TRBD2. The CDR3 has 18 amino acids. Germline loops: CDR1 SGHRS, CDR2 YFSETQ. Germline trimming cut 4 bases from V and 0 bases from J; bases unmatched to any gene: 10. CDR3 bases: TGCGCCAGCAGCCAACCGAGCGGGAGGGCCGGCTCCTACAATGAGCAGTTCTTC. Amino acids: CASSQPSGRAGSYNEQFF.

The J gene is TRBJ1-3, the V gene TRBV7-3; the match to TRBD1 covers 7 bases. After removal of 1 base from V and 4 bases from J, the junction contained 4 bases not matched to a gene. The V gene's germline CDR1 is SGHTA and CDR2 FQGTGA. CDR3 length: 15 residues. The CDR3 DNA reads TGTGCCAGCAGCTTAAGTAGGGGGCTGGGAAACACCATATATTTT. As protein: CASSLSRGLGNTIYF.

The V gene is TRBV13, the J gene TRBJ2-5; the match to TRBD2 covers 11 bases. J gave up 4 bases and V 5 bases, and 6 bases lay outside the gene matches. CDR3 size: 15 residues. From germline, CDR1 is PRHDT and CDR2 FYEKMQ (reference sequence). CDR3 residues: CASSKLAGVGETQYF. CDR3 sequence (DNA): TGTGCCAGCAGCAAACTAGCGGGAGTCGGAGAGACCCAGTACTTC.

This chain uses TRBV2 with TRBJ1-2; 12 nucleotides agree with TRBD1. Germline CDR1 SNHLY, CDR2 FYNNEI. Germline trimming cut 6 bases from V and 4 bases from J; bases unmatched to any gene: 6. The CDR3 has 15 amino acids. The CDR3 is CASSSGQGARYGYTF. The CDR3 coding sequence is TGTGCCAGCAGCTCGGGACAGGGGGCGCGCTATGGCTACACCTTC.

V gene TRBV28 combines with J gene TRBJ2-3; 7 nucleotides match TRBD1. The CDR3 extends over 18 amino acids. V dropped 2 bases and J dropped 4; count of bases not matched to a gene: 15. From germline, CDR1 is MDHEN and CDR2 SYDVKM. The CDR3 DNA sequence: TGTGCCAGCAGTTTAGCCTCTATTACAGGGGTTGGGGCAGATACGCAGTATTTT. As protein: CASSLASITGVGADTQYF. Filled out from reference TRBV28 and TRBJ2-3, the complete variable domain reads DVKVTQSSRYLVKRTGEKVFLECVQDMDHENMFWYRQDPGLGLRLIYFSYDVKMKEKGDIPEGYSVSREKKERFSLILESASTNQTSMYLCASSLASITGVGADTQYFGPGTRLTVL.

The chain carries TRBV27 and TRBJ2-2; no reliable D call. Germline values: CDR1 MNHEY, CDR2 SMNVEV (reference sequence). The CDR3 spans 15 residues. V was trimmed by 3 bases and J by 3 bases, leaving 11 bases between them. CDR3 DNA sequence: TGTGCCAGCAGTTTTTTTGACTCTGACACCGGGGAGCTGTTTTTT. Its translation is CASSFFDSDTGELFF.

This chain connects TRBV2 to TRBJ2-6; 7 bases match TRBD1. Germline CDR1 and CDR2: SNHLY and FYNNEI. Trimming cost V 7 bases and J 0 bases; bases outside gene matches: 6. CDR3 length: 16 residues. CDR3 nucleotide sequence: TGTGCCAGCACCGGGGACAGTGTCTCTGGGGCCAACGTCCTGACTTTC. It codes for CASTGDSVSGANVLTF. The whole variable domain, remainder taken from reference TRBV2 and TRBJ2-6, is EPEVTQTPSHQVTQMGQEVILRCVPISNHLYFYWYRQILGQKVEFLVSFYNNEISEKSEIFDDQFSVERPDGSNFTLKIRSTKLEDSAMYFCASTGDSVSGANVLTFGAGSRLTVL.